This T cell receptor beta chain was identified in a study of molecular identifiers for immune sequencing clone quantification. Whole-study findings and limits: Jurkat TCR RNA spiked in from one cell (amid roughly 970,000 naive cells) was reportedly detectable. Whereas naive cells kept under 1% of molecules in clones above 20 RNA copies, such clones held over 97% in effectors.

Looked up from germline, CDR1 is SQVTM and CDR2 is ANQGSEA. V shed 6 bases, J shed 4 bases, and the junction held 8 bases outside the gene matches. This CDR3 is built from 14 residues. The table lists this clonotype with many counts. The antigen is not known. The authors built bulk TCR libraries by previously described methods with listed TCR primers. Each CDR3 protein is one row after TCRdb ran MiXCR on the PCR reads. The sample lists 490,000 or so distinct CDR3 sequences, about a fifth occurring once. This TCR was recovered from a human donor in good health. Some libraries in this study had Jurkat cell RNA spiked in. Sequencing was performed on naive CD8+ T cells from blood, with Jurkat cell RNA spiked in. Subset denoted: FACS-sorted CD8+CD4-CCR7+CD45RA+ naive T cells. The chain couples TRBV29-1 to TRBJ2-3; 9 bases agree with TRBD2. For the CDR3, the DNA is TGCAGCGTCGATCTGGCGGGGGGGCCAGATACGCAGTATTTT. Translation: CSVDLAGGPDTQYF.